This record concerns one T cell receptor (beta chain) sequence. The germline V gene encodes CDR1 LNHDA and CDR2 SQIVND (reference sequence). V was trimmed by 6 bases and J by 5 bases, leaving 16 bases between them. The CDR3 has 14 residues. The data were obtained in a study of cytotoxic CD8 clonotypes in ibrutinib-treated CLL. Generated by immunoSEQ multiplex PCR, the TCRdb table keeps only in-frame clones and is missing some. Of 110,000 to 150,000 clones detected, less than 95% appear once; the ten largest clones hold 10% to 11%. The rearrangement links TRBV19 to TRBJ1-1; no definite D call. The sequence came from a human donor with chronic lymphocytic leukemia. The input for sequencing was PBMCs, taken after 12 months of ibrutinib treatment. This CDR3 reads CASSPGAVGTEAFF. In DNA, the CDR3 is TGTGCCAGTAGCCCCGGCGCGGTGGGGACTGAAGCTTTCTTT.